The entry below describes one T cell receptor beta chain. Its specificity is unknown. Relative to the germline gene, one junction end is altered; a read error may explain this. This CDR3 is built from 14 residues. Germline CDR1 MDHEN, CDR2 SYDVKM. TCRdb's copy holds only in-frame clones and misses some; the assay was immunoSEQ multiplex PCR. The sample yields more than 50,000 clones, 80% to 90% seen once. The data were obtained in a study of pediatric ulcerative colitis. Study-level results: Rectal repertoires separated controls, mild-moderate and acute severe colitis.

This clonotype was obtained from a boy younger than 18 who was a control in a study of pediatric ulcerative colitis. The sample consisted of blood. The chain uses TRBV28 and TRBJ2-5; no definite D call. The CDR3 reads CASSLRQPREAQYF. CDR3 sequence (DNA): TGTGCCAGCAGTCTCCGACAACCCCGAGAGGCCCAGTACTTC.